The entry below gives a single T cell receptor (beta chain) sequence along with its context. Sequencing used immunoSEQ multiplex PCR; TCRdb keeps in-frame clones, though not all of them. Altogether roughly 200,000 clones are present, approximately 80% being singletons, with the ten largest covering approximately 15%. These data are taken from a study of blood T cell repertoires in COVID-19. Trimming cost V 8 bases and J 4 bases, with 22 bases left between them. Germline V gene data show CDR1 as SGHRS and CDR2 as YFSETQ. There are 16 residues in the CDR3. Sequenced material: peripheral blood. This TCR was recovered from a man aged 45-65 years who had recovered from COVID-19. This chain connects TRBV5-1 to TRBJ1-5; D uncertain. CDR3 DNA: TGCGCCAGTCACCACGATTGGGCAGGTGGAAATCAGCCCCAGCATTTT. This translates into CASHHDWAGGNQPQHF.